This T cell receptor beta chain was observed in a study of T cells after yellow fever vaccination. Looked up from germline, CDR1 is DFQATT and CDR2 is SNEGSKA (reference sequence). The V gene end was trimmed by 1 base and the J gene end by 4 bases; junction bases not matched to a gene: 13. CDR3 length: 17 residues. This clonotype was recorded a few times. Its antigen is still unknown. TCRdb reprocessed the 5' RACE reads with MiXCR, giving one entry per CDR3 protein. This table has some 350,000 distinct CDR3 sequences, about 6% appearing once. General study points: Weaker overall, the secondary response nonetheless peaked faster (day 5 versus 15).

The chain has TRBV20-1 and TRBJ2-7; TRBD2 matches at 10 bases. The TCR comes from a young man who received the YFV17D yellow fever vaccine. The specimen comprised PBMCs, sampled 5 days after the yellow fever booster vaccination. CDR3 in amino acids: CSARGVTSGRALYEQYF. CDR3 bases: TGCAGTGCTAGAGGCGTGACTAGCGGGCGCGCCCTTTACGAGCAGTACTTC.